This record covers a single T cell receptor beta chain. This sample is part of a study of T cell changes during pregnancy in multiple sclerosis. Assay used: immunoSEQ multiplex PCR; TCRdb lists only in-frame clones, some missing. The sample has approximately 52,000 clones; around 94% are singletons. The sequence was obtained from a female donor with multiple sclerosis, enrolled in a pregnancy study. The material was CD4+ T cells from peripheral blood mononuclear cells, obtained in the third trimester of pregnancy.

The CDR3: CASSPTGGREKLFF. The CDR3 coding sequence is TGTGCCAGCAGCCCTACAGGGGGGAGGGAAAAACTGTTTTTT. This chain uses TRBV7-2 with TRBJ1-4; 8 bases align to TRBD1. The CDR3 sequence is 14 residues long. Germline loops: CDR1 SGHTA, CDR2 FQGNSA. After removal of 5 bases from V and 8 bases from J, the junction contained 7 bases not matched to a gene.